Listed below are T cell receptor beta chains from one sample, sequenced in a study of PD-1 blockade in mismatch repair-deficient tumors. Produced via immunoSEQ multiplex PCR; TCRdb's table is partial and in-frame only. The table shows roughly 70,000 clones, with approximately 82% occurring only once. The sequenced sample was peripheral blood, obtained 2 weeks after starting pembrolizumab. The receptor source for this set is an adult with mismatch repair-deficient cancer. CDR3s include the opening cysteine and the closing phenylalanine or tryptophan. The order of the fields is D gene, V gene, J gene, clone size, CDR3 protein, CDR3 DNA. D genes are given only for firm matches. Clone size appears in some rows only: once, few, many, or a class for an expanded clone.

D: NA
V: TRBV6-1
J: TRBJ1-1
size: few
CDR3: CASSRSSGLNTEAFF
DNA: TGTGCCAGCAGTAGATCATCGGGGTTAAACACTGAAGCTTTCTTT

D: NA
V: TRBV5-4
J: TRBJ1-3
size: NA
CDR3: CASSSGSTIYF
DNA: TGTGCCAGCAGCTCCGGAAGCACCATATATTTT

D: NA
V: TRBV7-8
J: TRBJ2-3
size: NA
CDR3: CAIQPPGGTDTQYF
DNA: TGTGCCATCCAACCACCTGGGGGGACAGATACGCAGTATTTT

D: NA
V: TRBV7-9
J: TRBJ2-3
size: NA
CDR3: CASSEYNTQYF
DNA: TGTGCCAGCAGCGAGTACAATACGCAGTATTTT

D: NA
V: TRBV30
J: TRBJ2-1
size: NA
CDR3: CAWSATGLASSYNEQFF
DNA: TGTGCCTGGAGTGCCACCGGGCTGGCCAGCTCCTACAATGAGCAGTTCTTC

D: NA
V: TRBV11-2
J: TRBJ2-7
size: NA
CDR3: CASSSIGPGLKNEQYF
DNA: TGTGCCAGCAGCTCCATAGGGCCGGGCCTTAAAAACGAGCAGTACTTC

D: NA
V: TRBV19
J: TRBJ2-5
size: NA
CDR3: CASRLRHRGIQETQYF
DNA: TGTGCCAGTAGGCTGAGGCATCGTGGAATCCAAGAGACCCAGTACTTC

D: TRBD1
V: TRBV6-5
J: TRBJ2-5
size: NA
CDR3: CASRSGGSETQYF
DNA: TGTGCCAGCAGGTCAGGGGGCTCCGAGACCCAGTACTTC

D: TRBD1
V: TRBV7-2
J: TRBJ1-5
size: NA
CDR3: CASSLRTGQNQPQHF
DNA: TGTGCCAGCAGCCTTAGGACAGGGCAGAATCAGCCCCAGCATTTT

D: NA
V: TRBV5-1
J: TRBJ1-1
size: NA
CDR3: CASSLAGGRGGTEAFF
DNA: TGCGCCAGCAGCTTGGCCGGAGGCAGGGGTGGTACTGAAGCTTTCTTT

D: NA
V: TRBV4-1
J: TRBJ2-1
size: NA
CDR3: CASSQDSVRSSYNEQFF
DNA: TGCGCCAGCAGCCAAGATTCGGTCAGAAGCTCCTACAATGAGCAGTTCTTC

D: NA
V: TRBV5-4
J: TRBJ1-2
size: NA
CDR3: CASSLQTIYGYGYTF
DNA: TGTGCCAGCAGCTTACAAACAATTTACGGCTATGGCTACACCTTC

D: NA
V: TRBV12-5
J: TRBJ2-2
size: NA
CDR3: CASGPRQVNTGELFF
DNA: TGTGCTAGTGGTCCCAGGCAAGTGAACACCGGGGAGCTGTTTTTT

D: TRBD1
V: TRBV28
J: TRBJ1-2
size: NA
CDR3: CASSFSRTGGGYGYTF
DNA: TGTGCCAGCAGTTTCTCCCGGACAGGGGGAGGCTATGGCTACACCTTC

D: NA
V: TRBV19
J: TRBJ2-7
size: NA
CDR3: CASSIEGSSYEQYF
DNA: TGTGCCAGTAGTATAGAGGGGAGTTCCTACGAGCAGTACTTC

D: NA
V: TRBV5-5
J: TRBJ2-3
size: once
CDR3: CASSLTGEDTPSW
DNA: TGTGCCAGCAGCTTGACAGGGGAGGACACTCCGTCTTGG

D: NA
V: TRBV6-1
J: TRBJ1-2
size: NA
CDR3: CAIMGGTQHGYTF
DNA: TGTGCCATAATGGGGGGGACCCAACATGGCTACACCTTC

D: TRBD1
V: TRBV19
J: TRBJ1-2
size: NA
CDR3: CASSIDRTGDGYTF
DNA: TGTGCCAGTAGTATAGATCGAACAGGGGATGGCTACACCTTC

D: TRBD1
V: TRBV5-6
J: TRBJ2-3
size: NA
CDR3: CASSFYRGQSTDTQYF
DNA: TGTGCCAGCAGCTTCTACAGGGGGCAGAGCACAGATACGCAGTATTTT

D: NA
V: TRBV11-2
J: TRBJ2-1
size: NA
CDR3: CASSLGTSRNYNEQFF
DNA: TGTGCCAGCAGCTTAGGTACTAGCAGAAATTACAATGAGCAGTTCTTC

D: TRBD2
V: TRBV6-6
J: TRBJ2-1
size: NA
CDR3: CASSVRTRDYRNEQFF
DNA: TGTGCCAGCAGTGTACGGACTCGGGACTACCGAAATGAGCAGTTCTTC

D: TRBD2
V: TRBV5-1
J: TRBJ2-1
size: NA
CDR3: CASSPGTSSHEQFF
DNA: TGCGCCAGCAGCCCCGGGACTAGCTCGCATGAGCAGTTCTTC

D: NA
V: TRBV7-9
J: TRBJ1-2
size: NA
CDR3: CASSLEGGLPYGYTF
DNA: TGTGCCAGCAGCTTAGAAGGGGGACTTCCATATGGCTACACCTTC

D: NA
V: TRBV7-2
J: TRBJ1-3
size: few
CDR3: CASSLFRSSGNTIYF
DNA: TGTGCCAGCAGCTTATTCCGTAGCTCTGGAAACACCATATATTTT

D: NA
V: TRBV7-6
J: TRBJ2-7
size: few
CDR3: CASSPSAQFGEQYF
DNA: TGTGCCAGCAGCCCGTCGGCCCAATTTGGGGAGCAGTACTTC

D: NA
V: TRBV18
J: TRBJ1-4
size: medium-sized
CDR3: CASSPREEREKLFF
DNA: TGTGCCAGCTCACCACGCGAAGAGAGGGAAAAACTGTTTTTT

D: NA
V: TRBV11-3
J: TRBJ2-5
size: NA
CDR3: CASSLDQGETQYF
DNA: TGTGCCAGCAGCTTAGATCAAGGGGAGACCCAGTACTTC

D: TRBD1
V: TRBV7-9
J: TRBJ1-1
size: NA
CDR3: CASSLTGINTEAFF
DNA: TGTGCCAGCAGCTTGACAGGGATCAACACTGAAGCTTTCTTT

D: NA
V: TRBV19
J: TRBJ1-1
size: NA
CDR3: CASSPGSMNTEAFF
DNA: TGTGCCAGTAGTCCGGGATCCATGAACACTGAAGCTTTCTTT

D: TRBD2
V: TRBV29-1
J: TRBJ2-1
size: NA
CDR3: CSATYGTSGSRNEQFF
DNA: TGCAGCGCCACCTACGGGACTAGCGGGAGTAGGAATGAGCAGTTCTTC

D: NA
V: TRBV11-2
J: TRBJ2-7
size: NA
CDR3: CASSWGGQRGGEQYF
DNA: TGTGCCAGCAGCTGGGGGGGACAGCGCGGAGGCGAGCAGTACTTC

D: TRBD1
V: TRBV7-2
J: TRBJ1-2
size: NA
CDR3: CASSLEGQGVSGYTF
DNA: TGTGCCAGCAGCTTAGAGGGACAGGGGGTGTCTGGCTACACCTTC

D: NA
V: TRBV14
J: TRBJ2-3
size: NA
CDR3: CASSPTLRRVRDTDTQYF
DNA: TGTGCCAGCAGCCCCACTTTGAGGAGGGTGCGGGACACAGATACGCAGTATTTT

D: TRBD1
V: TRBV10-3
J: TRBJ2-7
size: NA
CDR3: CAISELGQGREQYF
DNA: TGTGCCATCAGTGAGTTAGGACAGGGACGGGAGCAGTACTTC

D: TRBD2
V: TRBV7-6
J: TRBJ2-1
size: NA
CDR3: CASSYPRDRLTSGRNEQFF
DNA: TGTGCCAGCAGCTACCCGCGGGACAGATTGACTAGCGGGAGAAATGAGCAGTTCTTC

D: NA
V: TRBV9
J: TRBJ1-4
size: once
CDR3: CASSVGVGAGEKLFF
DNA: TGTGCCAGCAGCGTAGGTGTGGGCGCAGGGGAAAAACTGTTTTTT

D: TRBD2
V: TRBV5-1
J: TRBJ2-1
size: NA
CDR3: CASSFRGGSDHEQFF
DNA: TGCGCCAGCAGCTTCCGCGGCGGGAGTGACCATGAGCAGTTCTTC

D: NA
V: TRBV6-5
J: TRBJ2-7
size: NA
CDR3: CASSYSPGVQYF
DNA: TGTGCCAGCAGTTACTCCCCCGGGGTGCAGTACTTC

D: TRBD1
V: TRBV27
J: TRBJ2-1
size: NA
CDR3: CASTPRTGWSEQFF
DNA: TGTGCCAGCACCCCCCGGACAGGGTGGAGTGAGCAGTTCTTC

D: NA
V: TRBV29-1
J: TRBJ2-1
size: NA
CDR3: CSVAISGAYNEQFF
DNA: TGCAGCGTGGCTATTAGCGGAGCTTACAATGAGCAGTTCTTC

D: TRBD1
V: TRBV7-8
J: TRBJ1-5
size: NA
CDR3: CASSSGQGGQPQHF
DNA: TGTGCCAGCAGCTCGGGACAGGGAGGACAGCCCCAGCATTTT

D: NA
V: TRBV19
J: TRBJ1-5
size: NA
CDR3: CASSMIGRGDQPQHF
DNA: TGTGCCAGTAGTATGATCGGGAGGGGTGACCAGCCCCAGCATTTT

D: TRBD1
V: TRBV11-3
J: TRBJ2-3
size: NA
CDR3: CASSQDRDVADTQYF
DNA: TGTGCCAGCAGCCAGGACAGGGACGTCGCAGATACGCAGTATTTT

D: TRBD2
V: TRBV4-2
J: TRBJ2-5
size: NA
CDR3: CASSQEGLAGGPRYQETQYF
DNA: TGTGCCAGCAGCCAAGAAGGACTAGCGGGAGGCCCTAGGTACCAAGAGACCCAGTACTTC